One T cell receptor (beta chain) is described in this entry. This specimen belongs to a study of sequential checkpoint blockade in melanoma. Turning to the study itself: Each arm's sequence ended with maintenance nivolumab.

The CDR3 is 15 amino acids. V shed 7 bases and J 4 bases; nucleotides not matched to a gene: 10. Germline lookup yields CDR1 SEHNR and CDR2 FQNEAQ (reference sequence). The treatment here: randomized to nivolumab then ipilimumab (arm A) or the reverse (arm B). Assay used: immunoSEQ multiplex PCR; TCRdb lists only in-frame clones, some missing. Of 13,000 or so clones listed, less than 75% were seen once; the top ten hold 22%. This chain connects TRBV7-9 to TRBJ2-7; 10 positions match TRBD1. The sample was CD8+ T cells sorted from blood (inferred from file names), taken from a patient given nivolumab and ipilimumab in sequence. The source is a human donor with melanoma. Here the CDR3 reads CASNGPGQGTYEQYF. In DNA form, the CDR3 reads TGTGCCAGCAACGGTCCGGGACAGGGGACATACGAGCAGTACTTC.